The source of this T cell receptor (beta chain) is a study of blood T cell repertoires in COVID-19. Overall study: Sample material is recorded as cDNA or gDNA derived from T cells, B-cell-depleted T cells, or PBMCs.

Measured with immunoSEQ multiplex PCR; TCRdb has only the in-frame clones, and not every one. The sample has approximately 90,000 clones, around 83% seen once; the top ten hold 25%. The CDR3 is 15 residues long. V shed 0 bases, J shed 2 bases, and the junction held 4 bases outside the gene matches. Looked up from germline, CDR1 is SGHRS and CDR2 is YFSETQ. This chain links TRBV5-1 with TRBJ1-2, with 7 bases lining up with TRBD1. The source is a man aged 55 to 69 with acute or convalescent COVID-19. Source material: peripheral blood. CDR3 loop: CASSLGQTGNYGYTF. Here the CDR3 DNA reads TGCGCCAGCAGCTTGGGTCAGACAGGGAACTATGGCTACACCTTC.